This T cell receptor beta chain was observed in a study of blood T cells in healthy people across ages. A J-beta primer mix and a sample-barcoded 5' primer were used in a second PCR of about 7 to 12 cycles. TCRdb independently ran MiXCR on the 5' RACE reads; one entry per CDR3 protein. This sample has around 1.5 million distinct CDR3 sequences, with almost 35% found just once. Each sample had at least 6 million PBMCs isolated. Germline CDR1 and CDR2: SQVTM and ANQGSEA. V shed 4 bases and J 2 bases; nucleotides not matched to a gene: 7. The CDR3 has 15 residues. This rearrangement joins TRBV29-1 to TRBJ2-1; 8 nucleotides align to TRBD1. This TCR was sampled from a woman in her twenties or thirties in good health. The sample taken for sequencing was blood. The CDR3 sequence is CSVAHRGDAYNEQFF. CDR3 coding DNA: TGCAGCGTTGCGCACAGGGGGGACGCCTACAATGAGCAGTTCTTC.